The entry that follows covers one TCR beta chain sequence. These data originate in a study of blood T cell repertoires in COVID-19. Here immunoSEQ multiplex PCR was the method, and the copy in TCRdb shows in-frame clones only, minus some. The table has 120,000 or so clones, 60% to 80% seen once. Germline CDR1 reads MNHNS; CDR2 reads SASEGT. This CDR3 spans 19 amino acids. V lost 2 bases, J lost 3 bases, and 25 bases lay in between. Specimen: peripheral blood. The V call is TRBV6-1, the J call TRBJ1-1; tentative D call: TRBD1 (6 bases). This clonotype was obtained from a human donor in a cohort sampled during active COVID-19. CDR3 amino acids: CASSELGWNSGGADTEAFF. CDR3 sequence (DNA): TGTGCCAGCAGTGAACTGGGTTGGAACTCGGGGGGCGCGGACACTGAAGCTTTCTTT.